This T cell receptor beta chain is drawn from a study of blood T cell repertoires in COVID-19. Overall study: The United States, Italy and Spain provided the acute and convalescent COVID-19 samples. The cDNA or gDNA used as material had been derived from T cells, B-cell-depleted T cells, or PBMCs.

CDR1 SEHNR and CDR2 FQNEAQ come from the germline V gene (reference sequence). The CDR3 extends over 14 amino acids. Trimming took 5 bases from V and 7 from J; bases not matched to a gene: 7. Per the study methods: Amplification of reference gene primers was used by the study to estimate nucleated cell counts. Assay used: immunoSEQ multiplex PCR; TCRdb lists only in-frame clones, some missing. V and J calls and clone size follow that table, whereas D and trimming were derived from the DNA. The data hold about 230,000 clones, with around 80% observed a single time. This sequence originates from a middle-aged man with active or convalescent COVID-19. This chain uses TRBV7-9 with TRBJ1-5; 8 positions agree with TRBD1. The sample was peripheral blood. In DNA form, the CDR3 reads TGTGCCAGCAGCGCTCAGGGGGCGGGCCAGCCCCAGCATTTT. It translates to CASSAQGAGQPQHF.